The subject of this entry is one TCR beta chain. Its antigen remains unidentified. The entry originates in a study of beta chain features in type 1 diabetes. Cell sorting via CD45RO/CCR7/CD25/CD127/CD95/CD27 was performed to obtain CD4+ naive, central memory, regulatory and stem cell-like memory cells. The whole isolated RNA underwent reverse transcription, so sequencing captured expressed TCRB transcripts. Measured with immunoSEQ multiplex PCR; TCRdb has only the in-frame clones, and not every one. The data contain about 170,000 clones, 7.8% of them singletons. The CDR3 has 12 residues. CDR1 SEHNR and CDR2 FQNEAQ come from the germline V gene (reference sequence). Trimming took off 3 bases at V and 4 bases at J, with 7 bases between the two ends. Study conclusions and caveats: Patients with Type 1 diabetes showed moderately but significantly shorter TCRB CDR3s in all four CD4+ subsets.

This TCR came from a woman in her thirties or forties with type 1 diabetes. The sample was central memory CD4+ T cells from blood. The chain recombines TRBV7-9 with TRBJ2-7; no firm D call. CDR3 nucleotides: TGTGCCAGCAGCTTGGCCGATTACGAGCAGTACTTC. Protein: CASSLADYEQYF.